This TCR beta chain was obtained from a study of identical twins. Each CDR3 protein gets one entry after TCRdb re-called the 5' RACE reads with MiXCR. This sample has roughly 720,000 distinct CDR3 sequences, with approximately 18% found just once. This clonotype was seen a few times. Per the germline V gene, CDR1 is PRHDT and CDR2 is FYEKMQ (reference sequence). The V and J ends lost 5 bases and 1 base respectively, with 8 bases between them. The CDR3 is 13 amino acids. This sample also belongs to another study, concerning T cells expressing NK-cell markers.

This TCR was recovered from a woman aged 18-29 years in good health. The V call is TRBV13, the J call TRBJ1-1, with D unclear. The specimen sequenced was PBMCs. CDR3 in amino acids: CASSRRSNTEAFF. DNA for the CDR3: TGTGCCAGCAGCCGCAGATCGAACACTGAAGCTTTCTTT.